A selection of T cell receptor beta chains follows, all from one sample in a study of T cells in Graves' hyperthyroidism and ophthalmopathy. Each CDR3 protein is one row after TCRdb ran MiXCR on the multiplex PCR reads. The data show about 620,000 distinct CDR3 sequences, 15% to 20% seen once. Sequencing was carried out using blood. The origin of the receptors is a woman younger than 45 with Graves' hyperthyroidism. CDR3s leave out the opening cysteine and the closing phenylalanine or tryptophan. D genes are given only for firm matches.

d_call: -; v_call: TRBV7-2; cdr3_aa: ASSLLGLPAYEQY
d_call: -; v_call: TRBV30; cdr3_aa: AWSGLAEETQY
d_call: -; v_call: TRBV20-1; cdr3_aa: SARDEQKGSYEQY
d_call: TRBD2; v_call: TRBV11-3; cdr3_aa: ASSPPRGLAGLYLDTQY
d_call: TRBD1; v_call: TRBV28; cdr3_aa: ASRTRDRGTLSSYEQY
d_call: TRBD2; v_call: TRBV3-1; cdr3_aa: ASSLTSGRHQETQY
d_call: -; v_call: TRBV29-1; cdr3_aa: SVLTEYYEQY
d_call: TRBD2; v_call: TRBV6-1; cdr3_aa: ASSALGGRSHEQF
d_call: -; v_call: TRBV6-1; cdr3_aa: ASSTYRRTDTQY
d_call: -; v_call: TRBV7-3; cdr3_aa: ASSGTILPYYNEQF
d_call: TRBD2; v_call: TRBV11-3; cdr3_aa: ASSTLLAGKLTDTQY
d_call: TRBD2; v_call: TRBV6-5; cdr3_aa: ASSYSFGGSYEQY
d_call: TRBD2; v_call: TRBV6-2/TRBV6-3; cdr3_aa: ASSIRSGLINNEQF
d_call: -; v_call: TRBV7-9; cdr3_aa: ASRWAGGGRGTQY
d_call: -; v_call: TRBV10-3; cdr3_aa: AISENGMNTEAF
d_call: -; v_call: TRBV6-1; cdr3_aa: ASSERTLSNQPQH
d_call: TRBD1; v_call: TRBV9; cdr3_aa: ASSDSGTDNEKLF
d_call: TRBD1; v_call: TRBV28; cdr3_aa: ASRTGPGANVLT
d_call: -; v_call: TRBV27; cdr3_aa: ASSTGIASYEQY
d_call: TRBD1; v_call: TRBV6-1; cdr3_aa: ASRADREGYNEQF
d_call: TRBD1; v_call: TRBV5-6; cdr3_aa: ASRRQGNSPLH
d_call: TRBD1; v_call: TRBV30; cdr3_aa: AWSVLRGRTGELF
d_call: -; v_call: TRBV19; cdr3_aa: ASNLGSSYNEQF
d_call: -; v_call: TRBV5-4; cdr3_aa: ASSGGSGEQF
d_call: -; v_call: TRBV5-6; cdr3_aa: ASSFSPGSGANVLT
d_call: TRBD1; v_call: TRBV7-3; cdr3_aa: ASSVTWTGTGAEAF
d_call: TRBD1; v_call: TRBV10-3; cdr3_aa: AISPRDSYEQY
d_call: -; v_call: TRBV7-2; cdr3_aa: ASSLAGRNTIY
d_call: TRBD2; v_call: TRBV6-2/TRBV6-3; cdr3_aa: ASTPGHLLAGTYNEQF
d_call: TRBD1; v_call: TRBV19; cdr3_aa: ATRQGWGTQY
d_call: TRBD1; v_call: TRBV6-2/TRBV6-3; cdr3_aa: ASSGYDRGIY
d_call: -; v_call: TRBV30; cdr3_aa: AWGSGFGEY
d_call: -; v_call: TRBV29-1; cdr3_aa: SVGRRGSGNTIY
d_call: -; v_call: TRBV7-2; cdr3_aa: ASSIPLSSYNEQF
d_call: TRBD2; v_call: TRBV30; cdr3_aa: ASGLAGVRGEQF
d_call: -; v_call: TRBV5-1; cdr3_aa: ASSLGGDAQY
d_call: TRBD1; v_call: TRBV7-8; cdr3_aa: ASSKGTATNEKLF
d_call: TRBD1; v_call: TRBV28; cdr3_aa: ASRPGQVPEAF
d_call: -; v_call: TRBV12-3/TRBV12-4; cdr3_aa: ASNGGGGGGYT
d_call: -; v_call: TRBV5-5; cdr3_aa: ASSLARAGEQF
d_call: -; v_call: TRBV7-9; cdr3_aa: ASSRLMGEWNNEQF
d_call: -; v_call: TRBV6-1; cdr3_aa: ASYTGYPTEAF
d_call: -; v_call: TRBV18; cdr3_aa: ASSPIGGGGEKLF
d_call: -; v_call: TRBV20-1; cdr3_aa: SASAVMGYGYT
d_call: -; v_call: TRBV6-2/TRBV6-3; cdr3_aa: ASSYRREGAYNEQF
d_call: -; v_call: TRBV20-1; cdr3_aa: SARDPAENYYEQY
d_call: TRBD2; v_call: TRBV27; cdr3_aa: ASSLAGGTKNIQY